Here is one TCR gamma chain with its context. Which antigen it targets is not known. A much larger clone sits a single nucleotide away, making a read error possible. The record originates from a study of fetal and pediatric gammadelta thymocytes (dated by TCRdb to between 2021 and 2024). Regarding the complete study: To strengthen a single-cell study of gammadelta thymocyte development, the researchers used bulk gammadelta thymocyte repertoires that mixed previously published data with newly generated, unpublished data. A total of approximately ten subjects, comprising 3 fetal thymus donors and 7 pediatric thymus donors, were covered by the bulk gammadelta thymocyte repertoire set. The bulk gammadelta thymocyte repertoires combined unpublished data with previously published data (refs 27,28). To increase subject numbers and strengthen the CDR3 publicity analysis, bulk TCR repertoire data were added.

Points the paper makes about the study in general: Fetal gammadelta thymocyte repertoires were previously reported to be enriched for TRDV2, TRGV8 and TRGV9 usage, low N additions and public CDR3s compared with post-natal repertoires.

Thymocytes were stained with Zombie NIR viability dye and antibodies against CD3 (UCHT1), TCRgammadelta (11F2), TCRVgamma9 (IMMU360) and TCRVdelta2 (IMMU389). TRD and TRG CDR3 repertoires were generated in bulk, separately, from sorted Vgamma9Vdelta2 and nonVgamma9Vdelta2 gammadelta thymocytes obtained from human fetal and pediatric thymuses. Pediatric thymus tissue was obtained in Belgium from children undergoing cardiac surgery. Pediatric thymus donors in the study were aged between about 1 and 12 years. Thymic cell suspensions were made from fetal and post-natal thymuses as previously described. Cells that were CD3+ gammadeltaTCR+ Vgamma9+ Vdelta2+ were sorted as Vgamma9Vdelta2 thymocytes. A FACS Aria III cell sorter (BD Biosciences) was used for cell sorting. The CDR3 starts with the cysteine, ends with the phenylalanine, and has 13 residues. Only CDR3 DNA remains: 39 bases, in frame from the first base. Relative to germline, V is missing 4 bases and J is missing 5 bases, with 8 bases of the junction outside any gene match. The germline V gene sets CDR1 to EGSTGY and CDR2 to YDSYTSSV.

Sequencing took place on an Illumina MiSeq. The source study handled its data this way. For publicity analysis, the Vgamma9Vdelta2 and nonVgamma9Vdelta2 bulk CDR3 files of each subject were merged into one combined repertoire per subject. Using base R and dplyr, CDR3 publicity was scored on a scale from 0 to 19 by checking each amino acid sequence across 9 single-cell datasets and about ten bulk repertoires. TCRdb processed the public reads again with the CATT caller, after which rows with matching DNA were combined. TCRdb's processing, not the authors' own work, is the source of the V and J calls. The sample records 500 to 650 gamma-chain clones, about 1.3% of which are singletons. Together, the top ten hold 10% to 15% of the sample.

The sequence came from a child who underwent cardiac surgery and was recorded as healthy. The chain employs TRGV4 and TRGJ1 or TRGJ2. TCRdb does not report a J gene; here it was assigned by matching the DNA to germline references. The sample taken for sequencing was Vgamma9Vdelta2 gamma-delta T cells from the thymus. According to the study, the label for this sample's cell subset or site signals: sorted CD3+gammadeltaTCR+Vgamma9+Vdelta2+ thymocytes. The CDR3 region has the sequence CATWEGPNYKKLF. The sequence in DNA is TGTGCCACCTGGGAAGGGCCAAATTATAAGAAACTCTTT.